This T cell receptor (beta chain) originates from a study of human T cells and chemical hapten exposure. MiXCR, applied by TCRdb to the RACE reads, yields one record per CDR3 protein. The table shows some 38,000 distinct CDR3 sequences, with around 6.5% occurring only once. The CDR3 loop spans 14 amino acids. Germline assignment: CDR1 SGHRS and CDR2 YFSETQ. V was shortened by 6 bases and J by 3 bases, with 15 bases between the two germline ends. Indicated time point: patch test 1, 2 weeks after DPC sensitization. The treatment was: therapeutic diphenylcyclopropenone sensitization with weekly scalp DPC. Blood, whole and unfractionated, served as the source for total RNA extraction.

The rearrangement links TRBV5-1 to TRBJ2-5; TRBD2 is a possible D gene (5 bases). The sequence came from a woman in her thirties with alopecia areata. Some clones in this sample may be carry-over from other donors' samples. This material consisted of whole blood, taken in connection with sensitization to the hapten diphenylcyclopropenone (DPC). This CDR3 reads CASTIGLIEETQYF. The CDR3, as DNA: TGCGCCAGCACCATTGGACTGATTGAAGAGACCCAGTACTTC.